The 15 T cell receptor beta chains listed next were all sequenced from one sample in a study of STAT5B mutations in CD4+ large granular lymphocyte leukemia. Generated by immunoSEQ multiplex PCR, the TCRdb table keeps only in-frame clones and is missing some. In the table there are more than 30,000 clones, about 78% of which are singletons. The specimen sequenced was CD4+ T cells from blood buffy coats. The receptors stem from a human donor in good health.

The CDR3 loop is CASSLGQYTEAFF. In nucleotides, the CDR3 is TGTGCCAGCAGTTTGGGACAGTACACTGAAGCTTTCTTT. The V call is TRBV6-6, the J call TRBJ1-1; 7 nucleotides align to TRBD1. V gave up 4 bases and J gave up 3 bases; unmatched junction bases: 2. Germline V gives CDR1 MNHNY, CDR2 SVGAGI (reference sequence). The CDR3 is 13 amino acids.

The V and J genes are TRBV7-9 and TRBJ1-2, with 10 bases identical to TRBD1. The CDR3 loop spans 17 amino acids. From germline, CDR1 is SEHNR and CDR2 FQNEAQ (reference sequence). V was clipped by 5 bases and J by 6 bases; unmatched bases: 15. In DNA form, the CDR3 reads TGTGCCAGCAGCGTAGACCCGGGACAGGGGCCCGTAAATGGCTACACCTTC. It encodes CASSVDPGQGPVNGYTF.

This chain links TRBV23-1 with TRBJ2-6; D not resolved. TRBV23-1 has ORF status, its function being uncertain. This CDR3 spans 17 amino acids. V was shortened by 4 bases and J by 4 bases, with 17 bases between the two germline ends. The CDR3: CASSLHPIIRGANVLTF. As DNA, the CDR3 is TGCGCCAGCAGTCTTCACCCCATTATTCGGGGGGCCAACGTCCTGACTTTC.

This chain uses TRBV5-1 with TRBJ2-7; 9 bases line up with TRBD1. Trimming took 4 bases from V and 6 from J; bases not matched to a gene: 5. Looked up from germline, CDR1 is SGHRS and CDR2 is YFSETQ. The CDR3 loop spans 13 amino acids. The CDR3 here is CASSKDRGGEQYF. CDR3 DNA sequence: TGCGCCAGCAGCAAGGACAGGGGAGGCGAGCAGTACTTC.

The chain recombines TRBV23-1 with TRBJ2-7, with 13 bases aligning to TRBD2. TRBV23-1 is classed as an ORF, of uncertain function. V was pared by 2 bases and J by 1 base, with 14 bases of the junction left unmatched. This CDR3 has 20 residues. The CDR3 bases are TGCGCCAGCAGTCAAACGGGCAGGGGAGGACTAGCGGGGGTATCCTACGAGCAGTACTTC. It codes for CASSQTGRGGLAGVSYEQYF.

This chain uses TRBV15 with TRBJ2-2, with a possible D match to TRBD1 (6 bases). The ends were cut back, 0 bases at V and 1 base at J, with 12 bases in the middle. The length of the CDR3 is 17 residues. Looked up from germline, CDR1 is LNHNV and CDR2 is YYDKDF (reference sequence). CDR3 loop: CATSREIGRGNTGELFF. In DNA form, the CDR3 reads TGTGCCACCAGCAGAGAGATAGGCAGGGGGAACACCGGGGAGCTGTTTTTT.

The rearrangement joins TRBV7-3 to TRBJ1-1; possible D gene TRBD1, 6 bases. The CDR3 is 17 residues long. Trimming removed 2 bases at V and 3 bases at J, with 19 bases between. Germline assignment: CDR1 SGHTA and CDR2 FQGTGA. CDR3 DNA sequence: TGTGCCAGCAGCTTAGAACTTACAGGGTCTTCGGACACTGAAGCTTTCTTT. This sequence encodes CASSLELTGSSDTEAFF.

The chain recombines TRBV7-9 with TRBJ1-4; 8 positions agree with TRBD1. CDR1 is SEHNR and CDR2 is FQNEAQ in the germline V gene (reference sequence). The CDR3 is made up of 17 amino acids. Germline trimming cut 1 base from V and 0 bases from J; bases unmatched to any gene: 4. The CDR3 region has the DNA TGTGCCAGCAGCTTAGGGTGGACAGGGCCAACTAATGAAAAACTGTTTTTT. Its translation: CASSLGWTGPTNEKLFF.

This chain connects TRBV2 to TRBJ1-1; a possible D gene is TRBD1 (5 bases). Trimming took 10 bases from V and 4 from J, leaving 16 bases between them. CDR1 and CDR2 (germline): SNHLY, FYNNEI. There are 13 residues in the CDR3. The CDR3 nucleotides are TGTGCCACCCACGGGGGGTTTGGCACTGAAGCTTTCTTT. It codes for CATHGGFGTEAFF.

The chain couples TRBV15 to TRBJ1-5; D is perhaps TRBD1 (5 bases). CDR1 is LNHNV and CDR2 is YYDKDF in the germline V gene (reference sequence). V lost 5 bases and J 6 bases, leaving 17 bases between the germline ends. The CDR3 spans 15 residues. The CDR3 loop is CATSGGPAGSQPQHF. The CDR3, as DNA: TGTGCCACCAGCGGGGGTCCGGCAGGAAGTCAGCCCCAGCATTTT.

V is TRBV10-3 and J is TRBJ2-3; D perhaps matches TRBD2 (6 bases). CDR1 ENHRY and CDR2 SYGVKD come from the germline V gene. V lost 2 bases, J lost 6 bases, and 9 bases lay in between. This CDR3 has 13 residues. The CDR3: CAISEPGEDTQYF. CDR3 nucleotides: TGTGCCATCAGTGAGCCGGGGGAGGATACGCAGTATTTT.

The table lists this clone with a few counts. The V and J genes are TRBV7-3 and TRBJ2-3; 7 nucleotides line up with TRBD2. This CDR3 comprises 14 residues. The germline CDR1 and CDR2 sequences are SGHTA and FQGTGA. Losses at the gene ends were 6 bases for V and 2 bases for J; bases not matched to a gene: 5. CDR3 sequence: CASRSGATTDTQYF. As DNA, the CDR3 is TGTGCCAGCAGGAGCGGGGCAACCACAGATACGCAGTATTTT.

The V and J genes are TRBV4-2 and TRBJ1-2; D gene unclear. The CDR3 loop spans 14 amino acids. V lost 0 bases and J lost 1, with 6 bases in between. From germline, CDR1 is LGHNA and CDR2 YNFKEQ. The CDR3 nucleotides are TGTGCCAGCAGCCAAGACCCGGGTAACTATGGCTACACCTTC. Residues: CASSQDPGNYGYTF.

The chain uses TRBV5-4 and TRBJ2-2; TRBD1 agrees at 7 bases. J lost 4 bases, V lost 4 bases, and 13 bases had no gene match. The CDR3 extends over 17 amino acids. Germline values: CDR1 SGHNT, CDR2 YYREEE (reference sequence). The DNA of the CDR3 is TGTGCCAGCAGCACTTATGACAGGGTTGGGAGCACCGGGGAGCTGTTTTTT. It translates to CASSTYDRVGSTGELFF.

The V call is TRBV4-1, the J call TRBJ2-3, with TRBD2 matching over 15 bases. V shed 1 base and J 3 bases; nucleotides not matched to a gene: 11. The CDR3 is made up of 20 amino acids. Germline V gene lookup returns CDR1 MGHRA and CDR2 YSYEKL. CDR3 sequence (DNA): TGCGCCAGCAGCCAAGGACCACTTAGGACTAGCGGGGGGGCAACAGATACGCAGTATTTT. Amino acids: CASSQGPLRTSGGATDTQYF.